One and the same sample provided the 22 T cell receptor beta chains below, sequenced in a study of T cell changes during pregnancy in multiple sclerosis. TCRdb's table, derived via immunoSEQ multiplex PCR, lists solely in-frame clones and lacks some. The data show around 100,000 clones, about nine tenths seen once. Sequencing used peripheral blood, obtained after pregnancy. All receptors come from a female donor with multiple sclerosis, enrolled in a pregnancy study.

CDR3 sequence reads: CASSNRGIQPQHF. The CDR3 region has the DNA TGTGCCAGTAGTAACAGGGGGATTCAGCCCCAGCATTTT. The chain has TRBV19 and TRBJ1-5; TRBD1 matches at 8 bases. Germline V lookup: CDR1 LNHDA, CDR2 SQIVND (reference sequence). CDR3 length: 13 amino acids. V lost 4 bases to trimming and J lost 6 bases; unmatched junction nucleotides: 2. Based on the CDR3 plus reference TRBV19 and TRBJ1-5, the full variable domain is DGGITQSPKYLFRKEGQNVTLSCEQNLNHDAMYWYRQDPGQGLRLIYYSQIVNDFQKGDIAEGYSVSREKKESFPLTVTSAQKNPTAFYLCASSNRGIQPQHFGDGTRLSIL.

J is TRBJ2-3 and V is TRBV7-9; 8 bases align to TRBD2. Unmatched junction bases numbered 3, after V lost 0 bases and J lost 4 bases. The CDR3 loop spans 15 amino acids. CDR1 and CDR2 (germline): SEHNR, FQNEAQ (reference sequence). The CDR3 sequence is CASSLAAGGADTQYF. CDR3 DNA sequence: TGTGCCAGCAGCTTAGCGGCCGGGGGGGCAGATACGCAGTATTTT.

This clone has just one count. This chain joins TRBV5-4 and TRBJ1-1; TRBD1 matches at 7 bases. With V trimmed by 0 bases and J by 3 bases, 5 bases remained unmatched. The CDR3 spans 15 residues. CDR1 SGHNT and CDR2 YYREEE come from the germline V gene (reference sequence). CDR3 bases: TGTGCCAGCAGCTTGGTGGGACAGCAAGACACTGAAGCTTTCTTT. It translates to CASSLVGQQDTEAFF. The entire variable domain, with the rest obtained from reference TRBV5-4 and TRBJ1-1, is as follows: ETGVTQSPTHLIKTRGQQVTLRCSSQSGHNTVSWYQQALGQGPQFIFQYYREEENGRGNFPPRFSGLQFPNYSSELNVNALELDDSALYLCASSLVGQQDTEAFFGQGTRLTVV.

V usage is TRBV14 and J usage is TRBJ2-3; no clear D gene. CDR1 and CDR2 from the germline V gene are SGHDN and FVKESK. CDR3 size: 12 residues. Trimming took off 4 bases at V and 5 bases at J, with 7 bases between the two ends. DNA for the CDR3: TGTGCCAGCAGCCCAACGAGAGATACGCAGTATTTT. Protein: CASSPTRDTQYF. The complete variable domain, with remaining parts taken from reference TRBV14 and TRBJ2-3, reads EAGVTQFPSHSVIEKGQTVTLRCDPISGHDNLYWYRRVMGKEIKFLLHFVKESKQDESGMPNNRFLAERTGGTYSTLKVQPAELEDSGVYFCASSPTRDTQYFGPGTRLTVL.

This clone was seen a single time. The J gene is TRBJ2-1, the V gene TRBV7-6, with 8 bases identical to TRBD2. V shed 0 bases, J shed 1 base, and the junction held 2 bases outside the gene matches. The CDR3 contains 16 residues. Germline CDR1 is SGHVS and CDR2 is FNYEAQ. The CDR3, as DNA: TGTGCCAGCAGCTTAGCGGCGGGAGGTTCCTACAATGAGCAGTTCTTC. Its protein product is CASSLAAGGSYNEQFF. Using reference TRBV7-6 and TRBJ2-1 for the parts outside the CDR3, the full variable domain is GAGVSQSPRYKVTKRGQDVALRCDPISGHVSLYWYRQALGQGPEFLTYFNYEAQQDKSGLPNDRFSAERPEGSISTLTIQRTEQRDSAMYRCASSLAAGGSYNEQFFGPGTRLTVL.

To note about this clone: Other DNA variants within this sample encode the same CDR3. V is TRBV29-1 and J is TRBJ1-1; D might be TRBD1 (5 bases). With 6 bases removed from V and 5 bases from J, the gap between germline ends came to 7 bases. The CDR3 extends over 10 amino acids. Germline V CDR1 and CDR2: SQVTM, ANQGSEA. In DNA form, the CDR3 reads TGCAGCGTCGGGGGTACTGAAGCTTTCTTT. This sequence encodes CSVGGTEAFF.

V usage is TRBV27 and J usage is TRBJ2-1; the D is unclear. The CDR3 spans 14 residues. Trimming left V 4 bases short and J 0 bases short, with 7 bases between. Germline CDR1 reads MNHEY; CDR2 reads SMNVEV (reference sequence). The CDR3 coding sequence is TGTGCCAGCAGTTCGCGGCTCTCCTACAATGAGCAGTTCTTC. This translates into CASSSRLSYNEQFF.

The chain couples TRBV7-9 to TRBJ2-3, with TRBD1 matching over 7 bases. The trim removed 5 bases at V and 0 bases at J, leaving 8 bases unmatched. CDR3 size: 16 residues. Germline CDR1 SEHNR, CDR2 FQNEAQ (reference sequence). The CDR3 spells CASSLPGTASTDTQYF. The CDR3 nucleotides read TGTGCCAGCAGCCTACCGGGGACAGCGAGCACAGATACGCAGTATTTT.

As regards this clone: One end of the junction varies from germline; a read error may be responsible. V is TRBV7-7 and J is TRBJ2-1; a weak D match, TRBD1 (5 bases). CDR1 SSHAT and CDR2 FNYEAQ come from the germline V gene (reference sequence). The CDR3 is 15 amino acids. This CDR3 is CASSQGHRTYNEQFF. The CDR3 region has the DNA TGTGCTAGCAGCCAAGGACATCGCACCTACAATGAGCAGTTCTTC.

The chain couples TRBV9 to TRBJ2-2; TRBD2 matches 7 bases. V trimming: 0 bases; J trimming: 8 bases; junction bases outside the gene matches: 10. CDR1 SGDLS and CDR2 YYNGEE come from the germline V gene. The CDR3 is 16 residues long. Here the CDR3 reads CASSVDFGTKGGELFF. The CDR3 DNA follows: TGTGCCAGCAGCGTAGACTTCGGGACTAAGGGTGGGGAGCTGTTTTTT.

This clone was counted only a few times. The chain combines TRBV11-3 with TRBJ1-2; 7 positions agree with TRBD1. The CDR3 is 16 residues long. Germline values: CDR1 SGHNT, CDR2 YENEEA. V gave up 0 bases and J gave up 4 bases; unmatched junction bases: 8. The CDR3 DNA is TGTGCCAGCAGCTTAGAGGGGAGACAGGGAGTCTATGGCTACACCTTC. Translated, it gives CASSLEGRQGVYGYTF.

CDR3 loop: CASSSIQSGDGYTF. CDR3 coding DNA: TGTGCCAGCAGCTCCATCCAATCGGGGGATGGCTACACCTTC. V gene TRBV7-8 combines with J gene TRBJ1-2, with a tentative D call TRBD1 (5 bases). This CDR3 region has 14 residues. In germline, CDR1 is SGHVS, CDR2 FQNEAQ. Trimming removed 4 bases at V and 6 bases at J, with 15 bases between.

The CDR3 here is CATSRTATKNTEAFF. The CDR3 DNA reads as TGTGCCACCAGCAGGACAGCTACTAAGAACACTGAAGCTTTCTTT. This chain uses TRBV15 with TRBJ1-1, with D possibly TRBD1 on 5 matching bases. The germline CDR1 and CDR2 sequences are LNHNV and YYDKDF (reference sequence). V gave up 3 bases and J gave up 1 base, with 12 bases separating them. The CDR3 is 15 amino acids.

This sequence joins TRBV7-2 and TRBJ1-2; 8 nucleotides align to TRBD1. Trimming at V came to 2 bases and at J to 5 bases, leaving 7 bases not matched to a gene. Looked up from germline, CDR1 is SGHTA and CDR2 is FQGNSA. The CDR3 has 15 residues. The CDR3 DNA reads as TGTGCCAGCAGCTTACAGGGGGCAACGGGGTATGGCTACACCTTC. Amino acid sequence: CASSLQGATGYGYTF. The entire variable domain, with the rest obtained from reference TRBV7-2 and TRBJ1-2, is as follows: GAGVSQSPSNKVTEKGKDVELRCDPISGHTALYWYRQSLGQGLEFLIYFQGNSAPDKSGLPSDRFSAERTGGSVSTLTIQRTQQEDSAVYLCASSLQGATGYGYTFGSGTRLTVV.

The genes are TRBV6-1 and TRBJ1-5; 9 nucleotides agree with TRBD1. V lost 5 bases and J lost 2; bases outside the gene matches: 4. CDR3 size: 15 residues. Germline V CDR1 and CDR2: MNHNS, SASEGT. CDR3 sequence (DNA): TGTGCCAGCAGTACGGACAGGGGACGCAATCAGCCCCAGCATTTT. Translating gives CASSTDRGRNQPQHF.

The CDR3 here is CATKVRGRDEQYF. Here the CDR3 DNA reads TGTGCCACCAAGGTCAGGGGGCGGGACGAGCAGTACTTC. This chain links TRBV15 with TRBJ2-7, with 8 bases lining up with TRBD1. CDR1 is LNHNV and CDR2 is YYDKDF in the germline V gene (reference sequence). The J segment lost 5 bases and the V segment lost 7 bases, leaving 7 bases of the junction unmatched. The CDR3 contains 13 residues.

This chain uses TRBV6-5 with TRBJ1-5, with D uncertain. This CDR3 has 15 amino acids. The germline gives CDR1 MNHEY, CDR2 SVGAGI. V lost 6 bases, J lost 0 bases, and 12 bases lay in between. The CDR3 region is CASSPGLISNQPQHF. CDR3 nucleotide sequence: TGTGCCAGCAGCCCGGGTCTGATTAGCAATCAGCCCCAGCATTTT.

V and J are TRBV10-3 and TRBJ2-7; TRBD1 might be the D (6 bases). CDR3 length: 14 amino acids. The V and J ends lost 5 bases and 7 bases respectively, with 18 bases between them. Germline CDR1 is ENHRY and CDR2 is SYGVKD. In DNA, the CDR3 is TGTGCCATCAGTTCTCGGGACACCGAGGGGGAGCAGTACTTC. Protein: CAISSRDTEGEQYF.

This clone has more than one count but fewer than ten. The chain links TRBV7-9 to TRBJ1-2; D not resolved. V was cut by 5 bases and J by 2 bases, with 15 bases left in between. The CDR3 is 15 residues long. Germline CDR1 is SEHNR and CDR2 is FQNEAQ (reference sequence). DNA of the CDR3: TGTGCCAGCAGCCCCCGGACTGGGCTAAACTATGGCTACACCTTC. Translation gives CASSPRTGLNYGYTF.

This rearrangement joins TRBV5-4 to TRBJ1-1, with a tentative D call TRBD1 (5 bases). CDR1 and CDR2 from the germline V gene are SGHNT and YYREEE (reference sequence). The CDR3 is 16 residues long. Between the trimmed V and J ends, which lost 4 bases and 4 bases, there was a span of 20 bases. In DNA form, the CDR3 reads TGTGCCAGCAGCACGGGTCTGGCAGGGCCGGTCACTGAAGCTTTCTTT. Translation: CASSTGLAGPVTEAFF.

This rearrangement joins TRBV7-8 to TRBJ1-2, with a weak D call TRBD1 (6 bases). The length of the CDR3 is 18 residues. Per the germline V gene, CDR1 is SGHVS and CDR2 is FQNEAQ. With 4 bases removed from V and 2 bases from J, the gap between germline ends came to 23 bases. In DNA, the CDR3 is TGTGCCAGCAGCTCAAGCGGGGGGGGCTTAAGAAGGAACTATGGCTACACCTTC. Translating it yields CASSSSGGGLRRNYGYTF.

The J gene is TRBJ1-2, the V gene TRBV5-1; the D gene is possibly TRBD1 (6 bases). The CDR3 is 15 residues long. Germline CDR1 and CDR2: SGHRS and YFSETQ. V shed 5 bases and J shed 5 bases, with 19 bases lying between them. CDR3 nucleotide sequence: TGCGCCAGCAGGCCGGACAGTGGGGTACGGTATGGCTACACCTTC. It codes for CASRPDSGVRYGYTF.